Listed below are T cell receptor beta chains from one sample, sequenced in a study of blood T cells in healthy people across ages. TCRdb itself ran the 5' RACE reads through MiXCR, one entry per CDR3 protein. This sample carries 750,000 to 950,000 distinct CDR3 sequences, around 29% of them seen once, and the ten largest clones take about a tenth. The same data also went into a second study, on T cells of mothers and their children.

Sequencing was carried out using blood. These receptors all come from a woman in her 40s in good health. Both conserved end residues are part of each CDR3. The D gene is left open where the match is weak. Some rows have no size entry. The others give once, few or many, or a class for an expanded clone.

v_gene: TRBV5-1
d_gene: -
abundance: -
j_gene: TRBJ2-1
CDR3nt: TGCGCCAGCAGTCTTTGGGACTCCCTTGAGCAGTTCTTC
CDR3aa: CASSLWDSLEQFF

v_gene: TRBV5-4
d_gene: -
abundance: -
j_gene: TRBJ2-7
CDR3nt: TGTGCCAGCAGCTCAGGGATCGGCTACGAGCAGTACTTC
CDR3aa: CASSSGIGYEQYF

v_gene: TRBV15
d_gene: -
abundance: -
j_gene: TRBJ2-3
CDR3nt: TGTGCCACCAGCAGAGTCGAGAGGGGGGATACGCAGTATTTT
CDR3aa: CATSRVERGDTQYF

v_gene: TRBV27
d_gene: -
abundance: many
j_gene: TRBJ2-5
CDR3nt: TGTGCCAGCAGTAAGCAGGGCCGGACGGAGACCCAGTACTTC
CDR3aa: CASSKQGRTETQYF

v_gene: TRBV28
d_gene: -
abundance: many
j_gene: TRBJ2-1
CDR3nt: TGTGCCAGCAGTTTTCGGAGCTCCTACAATGAGCAGTTCTTC
CDR3aa: CASSFRSSYNEQFF

v_gene: TRBV7-6
d_gene: TRBD1
abundance: many
j_gene: TRBJ2-3
CDR3nt: TGTGCCAGCAGTCGAGGACAGGGAAGTACTACGGATACGCAGTATTTT
CDR3aa: CASSRGQGSTTDTQYF

v_gene: TRBV20-1
d_gene: -
abundance: many
j_gene: TRBJ2-3
CDR3nt: TGCAGTGCTAGCCGGACCCTTAGGACAGATACGCAGTATTTT
CDR3aa: CSASRTLRTDTQYF

v_gene: TRBV9
d_gene: TRBD1
abundance: few
j_gene: TRBJ2-7
CDR3nt: TGTGCCAGCAGCCTTTCCGCCGGGACAGGTTTCGCCTACGAGCAGTACTTC
CDR3aa: CASSLSAGTGFAYEQYF

v_gene: TRBV3-1
d_gene: -
abundance: many
j_gene: TRBJ2-5
CDR3nt: TGTGCCAGCAGCCAAGGGGGGCGGATCACCCAGTACTTC
CDR3aa: CASSQGGRITQYF

v_gene: TRBV28
d_gene: TRBD1
abundance: few
j_gene: TRBJ1-2
CDR3nt: TGTGCCAGCAGTCGATTGGACAGGGAGGGGTACTATGGCTACACCTTC
CDR3aa: CASSRLDREGYYGYTF

v_gene: TRBV5-1
d_gene: -
abundance: -
j_gene: TRBJ2-5
CDR3nt: TGCGCCAGCAGCTGGGAGGCAGGGCGGGAGACCCAGTACTTC
CDR3aa: CASSWEAGRETQYF

v_gene: TRBV7-6
d_gene: -
abundance: -
j_gene: TRBJ1-1
CDR3nt: TGTGCCAGCAGCTGGGACAACACTGAAGCTTTCTTT
CDR3aa: CASSWDNTEAFF

v_gene: TRBV24-1
d_gene: -
abundance: -
j_gene: TRBJ2-3
CDR3nt: TGTGCCACCAGTGAGGGAGAGTTAACCAGGGCAGATACGCAGTATTTT
CDR3aa: CATSEGELTRADTQYF

v_gene: TRBV6-1
d_gene: -
abundance: few
j_gene: TRBJ2-7
CDR3nt: TGTGCCAGCAGTGAAGTGATGCAGGGAATCCCGACCTACGAGCGGTACTTC
CDR3aa: CASSEVMQGIPTYERYF

v_gene: TRBV18
d_gene: -
abundance: -
j_gene: TRBJ1-1
CDR3nt: TGTGCCAGCTCACCACAAATCGACAGGATGAACACTGAAGCTTTCTTT
CDR3aa: CASSPQIDRMNTEAFF

v_gene: TRBV14
d_gene: TRBD2
abundance: few
j_gene: TRBJ2-3
CDR3nt: TGTGCCAGCAGCCAAGAATTTAGCGGGAGCACAGATACGCAGTATTTT
CDR3aa: CASSQEFSGSTDTQYF

v_gene: TRBV12-3/TRBV12-4
d_gene: -
abundance: -
j_gene: TRBJ1-1
CDR3nt: TGTGCCAGCAGTCCGACCCGGCAGAAGAACACTGAAGCTTTCTTT
CDR3aa: CASSPTRQKNTEAFF

v_gene: TRBV28
d_gene: -
abundance: -
j_gene: TRBJ2-1
CDR3nt: TGTGCCAGCGGGACAAAATTTCTTGAGCAGTTCTTC
CDR3aa: CASGTKFLEQFF

v_gene: TRBV20-1
d_gene: TRBD2
abundance: -
j_gene: TRBJ2-5
CDR3nt: TGCAGTGCTAGATCCGGACTAGCGTGGCAAGAGACCCAGTACTTC
CDR3aa: CSARSGLAWQETQYF

v_gene: TRBV25-1
d_gene: -
abundance: many
j_gene: TRBJ2-1
CDR3nt: TGTGCCAGCAGGTCGCTACAGTCCTACAATGAGCAGTTCTTC
CDR3aa: CASRSLQSYNEQFF

v_gene: TRBV15
d_gene: -
abundance: -
j_gene: TRBJ2-1
CDR3nt: TGTGCCACCAGCGGGTCTGGTACTATGATTGGCTACAATGAGCAGGGCTTC
CDR3aa: CATSGSGTMIGYNEQGF

v_gene: TRBV10-3
d_gene: TRBD2
abundance: few
j_gene: TRBJ2-4
CDR3nt: TGTGCCACCGGGACTAGCGGGTACAATGAGCAGTACTTC
CDR3aa: CATGTSGYNEQYF

v_gene: TRBV28
d_gene: -
abundance: few
j_gene: TRBJ1-1
CDR3nt: TGTGCCAGCAGGCCTACGCGCTATGGGACGCGGAACACTGAAGCTTTCTTT
CDR3aa: CASRPTRYGTRNTEAFF

v_gene: TRBV29-1
d_gene: -
abundance: few
j_gene: TRBJ2-3
CDR3nt: TGCAGCGTTGAAGAAGGAAGCACAGATACGCAGTATTTT
CDR3aa: CSVEEGSTDTQYF

v_gene: TRBV5-1
d_gene: -
abundance: -
j_gene: TRBJ1-2
CDR3nt: TGCGCCAGCAGCTTGGAAGGTTCAGGGCGCAAATACTATGACTACACCTTC
CDR3aa: CASSLEGSGRKYYDYTF

v_gene: TRBV12-3/TRBV12-4
d_gene: -
abundance: few
j_gene: TRBJ1-6
CDR3nt: TGTGCCAGCAGTTTAGGAGGTCGTTGGACTTCACCCCTCCACTTT
CDR3aa: CASSLGGRWTSPLHF

v_gene: TRBV4-1
d_gene: TRBD2
abundance: few
j_gene: TRBJ2-1
CDR3nt: TGCGCCAGCAGCCAAGATACACTAGCGGTAAGAGCCTACAATGAGCAGTTCTTC
CDR3aa: CASSQDTLAVRAYNEQFF

v_gene: TRBV20-1
d_gene: TRBD1
abundance: many
j_gene: TRBJ1-1
CDR3nt: TGCAGTGCAGCAGACAGGGGGAACACTGAAGCTTTCTTT
CDR3aa: CSAADRGNTEAFF

v_gene: TRBV28
d_gene: TRBD2
abundance: -
j_gene: TRBJ2-2
CDR3nt: TGTGCCAGCAATCGGGGGGGCCAGAACACCGGGGAGCTGTTTTTT
CDR3aa: CASNRGGQNTGELFF

v_gene: TRBV6-5
d_gene: TRBD1
abundance: many
j_gene: TRBJ1-2
CDR3nt: TGTGCCAGCAGGTACCGGACAGGGACAGACGGCTACACCTTC
CDR3aa: CASRYRTGTDGYTF

v_gene: TRBV5-6
d_gene: TRBD1
abundance: few
j_gene: TRBJ2-7
CDR3nt: TGTGCCAGCAGCTTGTGGGACAGGGGTTATGACGAGCAGTACTTC
CDR3aa: CASSLWDRGYDEQYF

v_gene: TRBV7-2
d_gene: -
abundance: -
j_gene: TRBJ1-1
CDR3nt: TGTGCCAGCAGCTCAAAAACCAGGAGCCCACCGACCCTAAACACTGAAGCTTTCTTT
CDR3aa: CASSSKTRSPPTLNTEAFF

v_gene: TRBV27
d_gene: -
abundance: -
j_gene: TRBJ2-3
CDR3nt: TGTGCCAGCAGTATCGAGGGAGCGTGGGTTAGCACAGATACGCAGTATTTT
CDR3aa: CASSIEGAWVSTDTQYF

v_gene: TRBV27
d_gene: TRBD1
abundance: few
j_gene: TRBJ2-7
CDR3nt: TGTGCCAGCAGGTGGACAGGGGACACCTACGAGCAGTACTTC
CDR3aa: CASRWTGDTYEQYF

v_gene: TRBV11-1
d_gene: -
abundance: -
j_gene: TRBJ2-3
CDR3nt: TGTGCCAGCAGCTTAGGGAAAGGCAGCCCTAGCACAGATGCGCAGTATTTT
CDR3aa: CASSLGKGSPSTDAQYF

v_gene: TRBV9
d_gene: TRBD2
abundance: -
j_gene: TRBJ2-5
CDR3nt: TGTGCCAGCAGCGCACCGGGACTAGCGGAGACCCAGTACTTC
CDR3aa: CASSAPGLAETQYF

v_gene: TRBV28
d_gene: -
abundance: few
j_gene: TRBJ1-4
CDR3nt: TGTGCCAGCACCCCTCCAGGGGTGGGTGAAAAACTGTTTTTT
CDR3aa: CASTPPGVGEKLFF

v_gene: TRBV29-1
d_gene: TRBD2
abundance: many
j_gene: TRBJ2-5
CDR3nt: TGCAGCGTTGAACTAGCGGGGGGATTTCAAGAGACCCAGTACTTC
CDR3aa: CSVELAGGFQETQYF

v_gene: TRBV18
d_gene: -
abundance: -
j_gene: TRBJ2-3
CDR3nt: TGTGCCAGCTCACCACTGCCCAGAACAAACACAGATACGCAGTATTTT
CDR3aa: CASSPLPRTNTDTQYF

v_gene: TRBV4-1
d_gene: -
abundance: few
j_gene: TRBJ1-2
CDR3nt: TGCGCCAGCAGCCAAGGAAATACAAGGAACTATGGCTACACCTTC
CDR3aa: CASSQGNTRNYGYTF

v_gene: TRBV5-1
d_gene: -
abundance: few
j_gene: TRBJ1-1
CDR3nt: TGCGCCAGCAGCCGAGACCTTATGAACACTGAAGCTTTCTTT
CDR3aa: CASSRDLMNTEAFF

v_gene: TRBV3-1
d_gene: -
abundance: many
j_gene: TRBJ2-5
CDR3nt: TGTGCCAGCAGCCACTCGGCGGACAGACAAGAGACCCAGTACTTC
CDR3aa: CASSHSADRQETQYF

v_gene: TRBV6-2/TRBV6-3
d_gene: -
abundance: -
j_gene: TRBJ2-2
CDR3nt: TGTGCCAGCAGTTACTCCACCTGGCGGGGGCGCACCGGGGAGCTGTTTTTT
CDR3aa: CASSYSTWRGRTGELFF

v_gene: TRBV11-2
d_gene: -
abundance: -
j_gene: TRBJ2-3
CDR3nt: TGTGCCAGCAGCTTCAGGGGAGTCCTTCGTCCGAATACGCAGTATTTT
CDR3aa: CASSFRGVLRPNTQYF

v_gene: TRBV12-3/TRBV12-4
d_gene: -
abundance: many
j_gene: TRBJ2-6
CDR3nt: TGTGCCAGCAGTTTAGGTATAGGTGTCTCCAGGAGCTCTGGGGCCAACGTCCTGACTTTC
CDR3aa: CASSLGIGVSRSSGANVLTF

v_gene: TRBV2
d_gene: -
abundance: -
j_gene: TRBJ2-5
CDR3nt: TGTGCCAGCAGTGATGACTACCAAGAGACCCAGTACTTC
CDR3aa: CASSDDYQETQYF

v_gene: TRBV4-1
d_gene: TRBD1
abundance: -
j_gene: TRBJ2-7
CDR3nt: TGCGCCAGCAGCCAGGGACAGAAGAATAAAGGTGAGCAGTACTTC
CDR3aa: CASSQGQKNKGEQYF